The 18 T cell receptor beta chains below all came from one sample that was sequenced in a study of cytomegalovirus exposure and HLA in healthy donors. With 60 Vbeta and 13 Jbeta primers, the PCR was carried out. Profiling relied on immunoSEQ multiplex PCR, and the TCRdb table lists in-frame clones only, not all of them. The repertoire includes roughly 150,000 clones, 80% of them detected once, and 13% to 15% sits in the top ten. The sequenced sample was PBMCs. Receptor source: a woman between 35 and 50 years old in good health and CMV-seronegative.

This clone has only a few counts. As DNA, the CDR3 is TGTGCCAGCAGCTTAGCGGGAGGGCCGGAGGAGCAGTTCTTC. Its translation is CASSLAGGPEEQFF. J is TRBJ2-1 and V is TRBV7-2; TRBD2 matches at 7 bases. The CDR3 runs 14 residues. J was trimmed by 10 bases and V by 0 bases; bases with no gene match: 6. Germline V lookup: CDR1 SGHTA, CDR2 FQGNSA.

The chain recombines TRBV27 with TRBJ2-6; D is uncertain. This CDR3 has 16 amino acids. Germline V gene data show CDR1 as MNHEY and CDR2 as SMNVEV (reference sequence). Trimming took off 5 bases at V and 0 bases at J, with 11 bases between the two ends. DNA for the CDR3: TGTGCCAGCAGTACTCCCTCCCGCTCTGGGGCCAACGTCCTGACTTTC. This gives the protein CASSTPSRSGANVLTF.

The chain is built from TRBV6-5 and TRBJ2-5, with 7 bases matching TRBD1. CDR3 length: 13 residues. With 6 bases clipped from V and 5 bases from J, the junction kept 6 bases outside the gene matches. Germline loops: CDR1 MNHEY, CDR2 SVGAGI. The chain's CDR3 is CASSRGGRETQYF. The CDR3 DNA follows: TGTGCCAGCAGCCGAGGGGGCCGGGAGACCCAGTACTTC.

The genes are TRBV29-1 and TRBJ1-4, with D possibly TRBD1 on 6 matching bases. CDR1 SQVTM and CDR2 ANQGSEA come from the germline V gene. The V end was cut by 7 bases, the J end by 5 bases, with 14 bases between. The CDR3 runs to 13 residues. The CDR3 region is CSATDRRNEKLFF. The CDR3 DNA reads as TGCAGCGCAACGGACAGAAGAAATGAAAAACTGTTTTTT.

The V gene is TRBV10-3, the J gene TRBJ1-2, with 9 bases identical to TRBD1. With V trimmed by 4 bases and J by 7 bases, 13 bases remained unmatched. The germline CDR1 and CDR2 sequences are ENHRY and SYGVKD. The CDR3 length is 16 residues. The CDR3 nucleotides are TGTGCCATCAGTGGATCATTCCGGGACAGGGACCGTGGCTACACCTTC. This translates into CAISGSFRDRDRGYTF.

The chain is built from TRBV2 and TRBJ2-1, with 8 bases lining up with TRBD2. Germline V gene sequence: CDR1 SNHLY, CDR2 FYNNEI. Trimming removed 7 bases from V and 7 bases from J; junction bases left unmatched: 15. The CDR3 is 16 residues long. CDR3 DNA: TGTGCCAGCAATATCCTCGGTAGCGGGATTACAAATGAGCAGTTCTTC. Encoded protein: CASNILGSGITNEQFF.

The rearrangement links TRBV28 to TRBJ1-2; D remains ambiguous. CDR1 is MDHEN, CDR2 SYDVKM, per germline. Trimming cost V 6 bases and J 4 bases, with 12 bases left between them. The CDR3 is 13 amino acids. The CDR3 spells CASRGVNPYGYTF. Written as DNA, the CDR3 is TGTGCCAGCAGAGGAGTTAACCCCTATGGCTACACCTTC.

The chain links TRBV5-4 to TRBJ2-7, with 8 bases identical to TRBD2. Losses at the gene ends were 5 bases for V and 1 base for J; bases not matched to a gene: 11. Germline V lookup: CDR1 SGHNT, CDR2 YYREEE (reference sequence). CDR3 length equals 16 residues. CDR3 nucleotide sequence: TGTGCCAGCAGGCATGGGGCGGGGGGCAAGTCCTACGAGCAGTACTTC. It translates to CASRHGAGGKSYEQYF.

The V call is TRBV28, the J call TRBJ2-1; TRBD2 is a possible D gene (6 bases). There are 12 residues in the CDR3. Looked up from germline, CDR1 is MDHEN and CDR2 is SYDVKM. The ends were cut back, 5 bases at V and 6 bases at J, with 8 bases in the middle. CDR3 loop: CASSTSRNEQFF. In nucleotides, the CDR3 is TGTGCCAGCAGTACTAGCCGCAATGAGCAGTTCTTC.

This clone was found once. The J gene is TRBJ2-2, the V gene TRBV19, with 8 bases fitting TRBD2. CDR1 is LNHDA and CDR2 is SQIVND in the germline V gene (reference sequence). The CDR3 consists of 15 residues. J was trimmed by 3 bases and V by 5 bases; bases with no gene match: 5. In DNA, the CDR3 is TGTGCCAGTAGTCCGGTAGCGGGATACACCGGGGAGCTGTTTTTT. As protein: CASSPVAGYTGELFF.

This rearrangement joins TRBV7-2 to TRBJ2-2; D is undetermined. V was shortened by 2 bases and J by 2 bases, with 12 bases between the two germline ends. The germline CDR1 and CDR2 sequences are SGHTA and FQGNSA. There are 16 residues in the CDR3. The CDR3 DNA reads TGTGCCAGCAGCTTACAGGTACCCCCCAACACCGGGGAGCTGTTTTTT. The encoded protein is CASSLQVPPNTGELFF.

A word on this clone: Other DNA sequences in the sample encode the same CDR3. The chain employs TRBV11-2 and TRBJ2-5; D perhaps matches TRBD1 (5 bases). CDR3 length equals 13 residues. Germline V gene sequence: CDR1 SGHAT, CDR2 FQNNGV. The V end was cut by 6 bases, the J end by 0 bases, with 8 bases between. The CDR3 protein is CASSAGHQETQYF. In DNA form, the CDR3 reads TGTGCCAGCAGTGCAGGGCACCAAGAGACCCAGTACTTC.

This chain joins TRBV9 and TRBJ1-1; D ambiguous. Germline values: CDR1 SGDLS, CDR2 YYNGEE. The V end lost 0 bases, the J end lost 4 bases, and 7 bases lay between the germline ends. This CDR3 is 13 amino acids long. CDR3: CASSVAAATEAFF. The CDR3 DNA is TGTGCCAGCAGCGTAGCAGCGGCCACTGAAGCTTTCTTT.

This clone came up a few times. The chain carries TRBV10-3 and TRBJ1-2, with a tentative D call TRBD1 (6 bases). In germline, CDR1 is ENHRY, CDR2 SYGVKD. CDR3 size: 12 residues. Trimming stripped 10 bases from V and 3 bases from J, with 12 bases between. CDR3 amino acids: CASHRADYGYTF. The CDR3 coding sequence is TGTGCCAGTCACAGGGCTGACTATGGCTACACCTTC.

The chain has TRBV6-5 and TRBJ1-1; 7 nucleotides match TRBD1. From germline, CDR1 is MNHEY and CDR2 SVGAGI. The CDR3 sequence is 15 residues long. The V segment lost 4 bases and the J segment 5 bases; nucleotides outside the gene matches: 10. DNA for the CDR3: TGTGCCAGCAGTTCTCCCTTAACAGGGGTTACTGAAGCTTTCTTT. It specifies CASSSPLTGVTEAFF.

This clone was found once. The CDR3: CATSRGGREGYTF. CDR3 DNA: TGTGCCACCAGCAGAGGAGGCAGAGAAGGCTACACCTTC. The chain links TRBV15 to TRBJ1-2, with D unclear. Germline lookup yields CDR1 LNHNV and CDR2 YYDKDF (reference sequence). The V and J ends lost 1 base and 8 bases respectively, with 11 bases between them. The CDR3 is 13 residues long.

This clone was recorded once. The J gene is TRBJ1-2, the V gene TRBV30, with D hard to call. Germline values: CDR1 GTSNPN, CDR2 SVGIG (reference sequence). V lost 7 bases to trimming and J lost 2 bases, with 17 bases between them. This CDR3 is built from 14 residues. The CDR3 bases are TGTGCCTACAATGGACTCGCAGCCAACTATGGCTACACCTTC. Its protein product is CAYNGLAANYGYTF.

The chain has TRBV5-8 and TRBJ1-5, with 7 bases aligning to TRBD1. The CDR3 consists of 17 residues. Per the germline V gene, CDR1 is SGHTS and CDR2 is YDEGEE. The trim removed 4 bases at V and 0 bases at J, leaving 10 bases unmatched. DNA for the CDR3: TGTGCCAGCAGCCCACCGACAGGGACACATAGCAATCAGCCCCAGCATTTT. Translated, it gives CASSPPTGTHSNQPQHF.